The 32 T cell receptor beta chains below all came from one sample that was sequenced in a study of T cell repertoires in ileal Crohn's disease. Clones were read by immunoSEQ multiplex PCR, and TCRdb kept only the in-frame ones, dropping some. The sample yields approximately 17,000 clones, approximately 87% seen once. The specimen sequenced was ileal tissue. The receptors shown here come from an adult with Crohn's disease.

The V gene is TRBV5-1, the J gene TRBJ1-2; 7 bases are shared with TRBD1. Losses at the gene ends were 0 bases for V and 4 bases for J; bases not matched to a gene: 3. This CDR3 region has 14 residues. The germline gives CDR1 SGHRS, CDR2 YFSETQ. CDR3 region: CASSLGGGVYGYTF. The CDR3, as DNA: TGCGCCAGCAGCTTGGGAGGGGGCGTCTATGGCTACACCTTC.

The genes are TRBV12-5 and TRBJ2-1; 8 positions match TRBD2. The CDR3 has 13 amino acids. The junction had 5 bases not matched to a gene; V was cut back by 7 bases and J by 6 bases. Germline CDR1 reads LGHNT; CDR2 reads FRNRAP. CDR3 in DNA: TGTGCTAGTGAACGGGGGGGCGCCAATGAGCAGTTCTTC. It encodes CASERGGANEQFF.

The chain employs TRBV6-1 and TRBJ1-1; D remains unclear. Germline values: CDR1 MNHNS, CDR2 SASEGT. This CDR3 has 15 residues. The V end lost 5 bases, the J end lost 5 bases, and 18 bases lay between the germline ends. The CDR3 bases are TGTGCCAGCAGTCTAGATCTGGTTTGGGTGACTGAAGCTTTCTTT. This sequence encodes CASSLDLVWVTEAFF.

CDR3 sequence reads: CASSKQSQETQYF. The CDR3 coding sequence is TGTGCCAGCAGCAAACAGTCCCAAGAGACCCAGTACTTC. The chain has TRBV7-6 and TRBJ2-5; D not resolved. Germline V gene lookup returns CDR1 SGHVS and CDR2 FNYEAQ. The CDR3 runs 13 residues. V was trimmed by 5 bases and J by 1 base, leaving 8 bases between them.

The chain carries TRBV6-5 and TRBJ2-7; the match to TRBD2 covers 12 bases. The V gene's germline CDR1 is MNHEY and CDR2 SVGAGI. Trimming took 2 bases from V and 3 from J; bases not matched to a gene: 2. CDR3 size: 15 residues. CDR3: CASSYMTSGGYEQYF. The CDR3 DNA follows: TGTGCCAGCAGTTACATGACTAGCGGGGGCTACGAGCAGTACTTC.

The chain links TRBV27 to TRBJ1-5, with a tentative D call TRBD1 (6 bases). The V gene lost 5 bases and the J gene lost 5 bases, with 16 bases spanning the gap. The CDR3 runs 15 residues. Germline CDR1 reads MNHEY; CDR2 reads SMNVEV (reference sequence). The CDR3 sequence: CASSPRWGPHQPQHF. The CDR3 nucleotides are TGTGCCAGCAGTCCTAGGTGGGGGCCCCATCAGCCCCAGCATTTT.

V is TRBV5-4 and J is TRBJ2-3, with TRBD1 as a possible D gene (6 bases). CDR3 length equals 15 residues. CDR1 SGHNT and CDR2 YYREEE come from the germline V gene (reference sequence). V was cut by 0 bases and J by 2 bases, with 10 bases left in between. DNA of the CDR3: TGTGCCAGCAGCTTGGGACAGGTCTTCACAGATACGCAGTATTTT. This translates into CASSLGQVFTDTQYF.

The chain employs TRBV5-1 and TRBJ1-1; no definite D call. This CDR3 spans 14 amino acids. V gave up 4 bases and J gave up 0 bases, with 10 bases separating them. In germline, CDR1 is SGHRS, CDR2 YFSETQ. The CDR3 spells CASSLTNMNTEAFF. For the CDR3, the DNA is TGCGCCAGCAGCCTGACAAACATGAACACTGAAGCTTTCTTT.

The chain joins TRBV5-4 to TRBJ2-7; 8 bases line up with TRBD1. Per germline, CDR1 SGHNT and CDR2 YYREEE (reference sequence). The CDR3 sequence is 14 residues long. V lost 2 bases, J lost 4 bases, and 5 bases stayed unmatched. CDR3 nucleotides: TGTGCCAGCAGCTTCCGGGACAGGCTTTACGAGCAGTACTTC. Amino acid sequence: CASSFRDRLYEQYF.

The chain links TRBV2 to TRBJ2-1, with a weak D call TRBD2 (6 bases). Germline values: CDR1 SNHLY, CDR2 FYNNEI. The CDR3 has 14 residues. V shed 9 bases and J shed 9 bases, with 21 bases lying between them. The CDR3 DNA reads TGTGCCAGTAGAAAAGGAGGGGTGGGGGGTGAGCAGTTCTTC. Translated, it gives CASRKGGVGGEQFF.

The chain has TRBV2 and TRBJ1-2; TRBD1 is a possible D gene (6 bases). The V end was cut by 4 bases, the J end by 4 bases, with 7 bases between. CDR3 size: 12 residues. Germline-derived CDR1 and CDR2 are SNHLY and FYNNEI. The CDR3 here is CASSGQAYGYTF. The DNA of the CDR3 is TGTGCCAGCAGTGGACAGGCCTATGGCTACACCTTC.

This chain links TRBV11-2 with TRBJ2-5; 11 nucleotides match TRBD2. TRBJ2-7 matches the DNA end more closely, so the J call is doubtful. The CDR3 totals 16 residues. Germline assignment: CDR1 SGHAT and CDR2 FQNNGV. The CDR3 nucleotides read TGTGCCAGCAGCCCCACTAGCGGGGGCCCGAGGTACGAGCAGTACTTC. Translating it yields CASSPTSGGPRYEQYF.

In this sample, this clone turned up a few times. The J gene is TRBJ2-1, the V gene TRBV10-2; 13 bases are shared with TRBD2. Germline trimming cut 6 bases from V and 8 bases from J; bases unmatched to any gene: 1. Germline V lookup: CDR1 WSHSY, CDR2 SAAADI. This CDR3 spans 13 amino acids. CDR3 residues: CASRLAGGHEQFF. In DNA form, the CDR3 reads TGCGCCAGCAGACTAGCGGGGGGGCATGAGCAGTTCTTC.

The rearrangement joins TRBV6-5 to TRBJ2-3; D not resolved. V was trimmed by 5 bases and J by 2 bases, leaving 8 bases between them. The CDR3 sequence is 13 residues long. CDR1 is MNHEY and CDR2 is SVGAGI in the germline V gene. CDR3 residues: CASSPTHTDTQYF. The DNA for the CDR3 is TGTGCCAGCAGTCCCACTCACACAGATACGCAGTATTTT.

This clone was detected once. The gene calls are TRBV6-1 and TRBJ2-3; possibly TRBD1 for D (6 bases). The CDR3 is 15 amino acids. Trimming took 7 bases from V and 1 from J, leaving 15 bases between them. The germline gives CDR1 MNHNS, CDR2 SASEGT. CDR3 sequence (DNA): TGTGCCAGCAACCCCGCTGGGGGCGGCACAGATACGCAGTATTTT. Protein product: CASNPAGGGTDTQYF.

The chain has TRBV7-2 and TRBJ2-3; TRBD1 matches 8 bases. In germline, CDR1 is SGHTA, CDR2 FQGNSA. The V segment lost 3 bases and the J segment 5 bases; nucleotides outside the gene matches: 4. This CDR3 contains 14 residues. The CDR3 DNA reads TGTGCCAGCAGCTTTAACAGGGGGATAGATACGCAGTATTTT. This encodes CASSFNRGIDTQYF.

The J gene is TRBJ2-4, the V gene TRBV4-1; 10 nucleotides match TRBD1. Trimming cost V 0 bases and J 2 bases; bases outside gene matches: 4. The CDR3 is 17 amino acids. Germline assignment: CDR1 MGHRA and CDR2 YSYEKL. CDR3 loop: CASSQEDRGAPKNIQYF. DNA for the CDR3: TGCGCCAGCAGCCAAGAGGACAGGGGGGCTCCCAAAAACATTCAGTACTTC.

CDR3 residues: CASSPTGRAETQYF. The CDR3 DNA reads TGTGCCAGCAGCCCGACAGGGCGAGCAGAGACCCAGTACTTC. The rearrangement uses TRBV11-1 and TRBJ2-5; TRBD1 matches at 7 bases. The CDR3 has 14 amino acids. Per the germline V gene, CDR1 is SGHAT and CDR2 is FQDESV (reference sequence). V trimming: 5 bases; J trimming: 4 bases; junction bases outside the gene matches: 7.

The rearrangement links TRBV12-5 to TRBJ2-1; possible D gene TRBD2, 5 bases. CDR3 size: 12 residues. CDR1 is LGHNT and CDR2 is FRNRAP in the germline V gene. The V end was cut by 0 bases, the J end by 9 bases, with 6 bases between. The CDR3 DNA follows: TGTGCTAGTGGTTTGGTAGGAGGTGAGCAGTTCTTC. It is translated as CASGLVGGEQFF.

The chain is built from TRBV7-2 and TRBJ2-7; possibly TRBD1 for D (6 bases). Trimming pared 3 bases from V and 7 bases from J, leaving 13 bases between. The CDR3 is 13 amino acids. CDR1 is SGHTA and CDR2 is FQGNSA in the germline V gene. This chain's CDR3 is CASSFPGAREQYF. The CDR3 DNA follows: TGTGCCAGCAGCTTTCCAGGGGCTAGGGAGCAGTACTTC. Based on the CDR3 plus reference TRBV7-2 and TRBJ2-7, the full variable domain is GAGVSQSPSNKVTEKGKDVELRCDPISGHTALYWYRQSLGQGLEFLIYFQGNSAPDKSGLPSDRFSAERTGGSVSTLTIQRTQQEDSAVYLCASSFPGAREQYFGPGTRLTVT.

The chain is built from TRBV5-1 and TRBJ1-2; D unresolved. The CDR3 contains 13 residues. The germline CDR1 and CDR2 sequences are SGHRS and YFSETQ. Trimming removed 0 bases from V and 4 bases from J, with 7 bases in between. CDR3 sequence (DNA): TGCGCCAGCAGCTTGGGAGAAACCTATGGCTACACCTTC. Translated, it gives CASSLGETYGYTF.

The rearrangement links TRBV30 to TRBJ2-5; 12 positions agree with TRBD1. In germline, CDR1 is GTSNPN, CDR2 SVGIG (reference sequence). This CDR3 has 15 amino acids. The J segment lost 4 bases and the V segment lost 2 bases, leaving 5 bases of the junction unmatched. CDR3 amino acids: CAWSRDRGLRETQYF. CDR3 DNA: TGTGCCTGGAGTAGGGACAGGGGGCTGAGAGAGACCCAGTACTTC.

The chain employs TRBV5-1 and TRBJ2-4; TRBD1 agrees at 9 bases. Germline loops: CDR1 SGHRS, CDR2 YFSETQ. V shed 4 bases, J shed 8 bases, and the junction held 13 bases outside the gene matches. The CDR3 spans 16 residues. The CDR3 here is CASSPSPGTGRDIQYF. The CDR3 nucleotides read TGCGCCAGCAGCCCAAGTCCCGGGACAGGGAGGGACATTCAGTACTTC.

V is TRBV11-3 and J is TRBJ2-5, with 8 bases lining up with TRBD1. Trimming at V came to 3 bases and at J to 1 base, leaving 4 bases not matched to a gene. The CDR3 contains 15 residues. Germline V gene sequence: CDR1 SGHNT, CDR2 YENEEA. CDR3 sequence: CASSFGQGPQETQYF. CDR3 coding DNA: TGTGCCAGCAGCTTTGGACAGGGACCCCAAGAGACCCAGTACTTC.

The chain carries TRBV30 and TRBJ1-1, with TRBD1 identical over 7 bases. The CDR3 length is 14 residues. From germline, CDR1 is GTSNPN and CDR2 SVGIG (reference sequence). J was trimmed by 6 bases and V by 4 bases; bases with no gene match: 11. The CDR3 bases are TGTGCCTGGAATCTACAGGGGAGTTATTCTGAAGCTTTCTTT. This sequence encodes CAWNLQGSYSEAFF.

This chain links TRBV2 with TRBJ2-3; the D gene is possibly TRBD1 (6 bases). Trimming took off 11 bases at V and 0 bases at J, with 18 bases between the two ends. CDR3 length: 15 residues. CDR1 SNHLY and CDR2 FYNNEI come from the germline V gene. The CDR3, as DNA: TGTGCCCACGCCCTGGGGGCGGCTAGCACAGATACGCAGTATTTT. Translating it yields CAHALGAASTDTQYF. Full variable domain (rest looked up from reference TRBV2 and TRBJ2-3): EPEVTQTPSHQVTQMGQEVILRCVPISNHLYFYWYRQILGQKVEFLVSFYNNEISEKSEIFDDQFSVERPDGSNFTLKIRSTKLEDSAMYFCAHALGAASTDTQYFGPGTRLTVL.

The J gene is TRBJ2-7, the V gene TRBV6-5, with D uncertain. The V end was cut by 7 bases, the J end by 6 bases, with 16 bases between. This CDR3 is built from 13 residues. Germline lookup yields CDR1 MNHEY and CDR2 SVGAGI. CDR3 loop: CASKPGGFAEQYF. CDR3 nucleotides: TGTGCCAGCAAGCCGGGTGGGTTCGCCGAGCAGTACTTC.

This clone was recorded once. The V and J genes are TRBV11-2 and TRBJ2-3, with 7 bases fitting TRBD2. Trimming at V came to 5 bases and at J to 1 base, leaving 6 bases not matched to a gene. CDR3 size: 15 residues. Germline assignment: CDR1 SGHAT and CDR2 FQNNGV. This CDR3 is CASSTVRGGTDTQYF. The DNA of the CDR3 is TGTGCCAGCAGCACCGTACGGGGGGGCACAGATACGCAGTATTTT.

This chain joins TRBV11-1 and TRBJ1-6; 7 bases are shared with TRBD1. CDR3 length equals 14 residues. With 0 bases clipped from V and 14 bases from J, the junction kept 7 bases outside the gene matches. Germline V lookup: CDR1 SGHAT, CDR2 FQDESV (reference sequence). The CDR3 protein is CASSLAYDREALHF. In DNA form, the CDR3 reads TGTGCCAGCAGCTTAGCGTACGACAGGGAAGCCCTCCACTTT.

The V and J genes are TRBV19 and TRBJ1-5; tentative D call: TRBD1 (5 bases). The V gene lost 3 bases and the J gene lost 6 bases, with 15 bases spanning the gap. This CDR3 spans 15 amino acids. The germline V gene has CDR1 LNHDA and CDR2 SQIVND (reference sequence). Here the CDR3 reads CASSIRRAGFQPQHF. In DNA, the CDR3 is TGTGCCAGTAGTATTAGGAGGGCAGGGTTTCAGCCCCAGCATTTT.

There are a few counts of this clone. The chain is built from TRBV5-6 and TRBJ1-3; a possible D gene is TRBD1 (6 bases). The germline V gene encodes CDR1 SGHDT and CDR2 YYEEEE. The V end lost 4 bases, the J end lost 2 bases, and 10 bases lay between the germline ends. This CDR3 has 14 amino acids. In nucleotides, the CDR3 is TGTGCCAGCAGCAAGGACAGAACTGGAAACACCATATATTTT. Translation: CASSKDRTGNTIYF. The full variable domain, completed using reference TRBV5-6 and TRBJ1-3, is DAGVTQSPTHLIKTRGQQVTLRCSPKSGHDTVSWYQQALGQGPQFIFQYYEEEERQRGNFPDRFSGHQFPNYSSELNVNALLLGDSALYLCASSKDRTGNTIYFGEGSWLTVV.

This chain uses TRBV6-5 with TRBJ1-1; 11 nucleotides line up with TRBD1. Germline-derived CDR1 and CDR2 are MNHEY and SVGAGI. V lost 6 bases to trimming and J lost 4 bases; unmatched junction nucleotides: 4. CDR3 length: 14 amino acids. The CDR3, as DNA: TGTGCCAGCAGAGGACAGGGGGCGGGCACTGAAGCTTTCTTT. This encodes CASRGQGAGTEAFF.